The text below deals with one T cell receptor (beta chain). The V gene's germline CDR1 is GTSNPN and CDR2 SVGIG (reference sequence). V gave up 2 bases and J gave up 0 bases, with 9 bases separating them. The CDR3 extends over 14 amino acids. Produced via immunoSEQ multiplex PCR; TCRdb's table is partial and in-frame only. The sample lists around 65,000 clones; under 85% were seen once. This entry comes from a study of blood T cell repertoires in COVID-19. The wider study: Sources were T cells, B-cell-depleted T cells, or PBMCs; the material itself was cDNA or gDNA.

Sequencing was performed on peripheral blood. The J gene is TRBJ2-3, the V gene TRBV30, with TRBD2 as a possible D gene (5 bases). The origin of this receptor is a woman in her fifties or sixties with active or convalescent COVID-19. The CDR3 nucleotides are TGTGCCTGGAGTTTGAGGGCTAGCACAGATACGCAGTATTTT. It codes for CAWSLRASTDTQYF.